This T cell receptor (beta chain) is drawn from a study of blood T cell repertoires in COVID-19 (dated by TCRdb to about 2020). Regarding the complete study: Samples from collaborators originated in the United States, Italy and Spain and spanned both the acute and convalescent phases of COVID-19. The sample metadata nearly always contained a de-identified subject ID, COVID-19 status, age in years and sex. The prospective study material was composed of cDNA or gDNA derived from T cells, B-cell-depleted T cells, or PBMCs. The samples were drawn from the first 160 participants of the ongoing ImmuneRACE study and from 1,254 subjects provided by 6 global collaborators. HLA class I and class II types, where available, came from metadata supplied by the sample provider rather than from assay-based typing. Subjects who had been exposed to COVID-19, were actively infected with it, or had recovered from it provided the deeply sampled blood TCRbeta repertoires that made up the dataset. The repertoires were released in a freely available public database intended as a resource for research on the immune response to SARS-CoV-2. Broad study findings and their caveats: The quantity of clinical and demographic metadata differed by source and by participant and was supplied without curation.

TCRbeta CDR3 regions were amplified from genomic DNA using the immunoSEQ Assay, a bias-controlled multiplex PCR. Regarding the original processing steps: Nucleated cell counts per sample were estimated from amplification of reference gene primers within the assay. To quantify the absolute abundance of each unique TCRbeta CDR3 rearrangement, sequence reads were collapsed and filtered. For each sample, productive Simpson clonality was calculated by taking the square root of Simpson's diversity index across productive rearrangements. As stored in TCRdb, this immuneACCESS dataset retains in-frame rearrangements with V and J assigned. A fraction of the clones does not appear; measured against another copy, unresolved V genes explain less than half of the discrepancy, and the remainder lacks a known reason. That table is the source of V, J and clone size, and D and trimming were worked out from the DNA. In all, the sample holds approximately 200,000 clones, and 88% of those were seen once. Of the sample, over 1.5% falls within the top ten clones.

With respect to this clone: Its antigen target is currently unknown. The record has no base qualities; no much larger clone is one base away.

Collaborating institutions collected whole blood in K2EDTA tubes following their own protocols. Collaborator samples were shipped for TCRbeta analysis as frozen whole blood, isolated PBMCs, or DNA extracted from either sample type. Sequences were obtained from peripheral blood. This clonotype was obtained from a man in his sixties or seventies with acute or convalescent COVID-19.

The DNA reads as follows: TGTGCCAGCTCACCCCAAACGGGAGTTCTGACCGGGGAGCTGTTTTTT. Its product reads: CASSPQTGVLTGELFF. Here the chain combines TRBV18 and TRBJ2-2; TRBD2 is perhaps the D gene, given 6 matching bases. V loses 3 bases of germline sequence and J loses 5 bases, and the interval between the two ends is 16 bases. The CDR3 goes from the cysteine to the phenylalanine over 16 residues. CDR3 DNA is the only sequence kept; it has 48 bases, read in frame from the first base. CDR1 KGHSH and CDR2 LQKENI were looked up in the germline V gene.